Listed here is a single T cell receptor beta chain. The CDR3 sequence is 11 residues long. The V and J ends lost 8 bases and 6 bases respectively, with 7 bases between them. Germline V lookup: CDR1 SGHTA, CDR2 FQGNSA. RNA amounts of 0.5 to 1 ug underwent reverse transcription with random hexamers. Amplification of TCR beta CDR3 spanned 54 Vbeta and 13 Jbeta via immunoSEQ multiplex PCR. A single record per CDR3 protein comes from TCRdb applying MiXCR to the immunoSEQ multiplex PCR reads. This repertoire shows tens of thousands of distinct CDR3 sequences, 90% to 95% found once; its top ten account for roughly 0.2%. The sample originates from a study of CD8 T cells in Susac syndrome.

J is TRBJ1-4 and V is TRBV7-2; unclear D gene. Sequences were obtained from CD8+ T cells from PBMCs. This sequence originates from a human donor in good health. The CDR3: CASSSDEKLFF. CDR3 bases: TGTGCCAGCTCCTCTGATGAAAAACTGTTTTTT.